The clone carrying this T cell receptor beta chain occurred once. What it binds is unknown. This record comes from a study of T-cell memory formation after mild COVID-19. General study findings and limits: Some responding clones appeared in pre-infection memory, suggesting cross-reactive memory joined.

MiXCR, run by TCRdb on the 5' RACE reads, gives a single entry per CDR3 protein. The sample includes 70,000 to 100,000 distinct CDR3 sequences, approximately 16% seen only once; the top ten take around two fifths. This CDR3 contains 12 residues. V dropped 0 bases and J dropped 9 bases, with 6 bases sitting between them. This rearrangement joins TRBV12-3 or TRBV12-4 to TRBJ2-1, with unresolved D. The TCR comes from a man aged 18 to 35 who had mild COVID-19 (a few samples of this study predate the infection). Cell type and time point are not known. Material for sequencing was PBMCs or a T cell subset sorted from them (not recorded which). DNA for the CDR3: TGTGCCAGCAGTTTAGCTGTCTCTGAGCAGTTCTTC. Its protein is CASSLAVSEQFF.